This T cell receptor beta chain comes out of a study of neurological immune-mediated disorders. CDR1 SQVTM and CDR2 ANQGSEA come from the germline V gene. With 4 bases removed from V and 0 bases from J, the gap between germline ends came to 12 bases. This CDR3 comprises 14 residues. This clonotype was counted many times. TCRdb used MiXCR to reprocess the 5' RACE reads, holding one entry per CDR3 protein. The sample includes around 52,000 distinct CDR3 sequences, less than 6% seen only once; the top ten take less than 1.5%. The gene calls are TRBV29-1 and TRBJ1-1; a weak D match, TRBD1 (5 bases). Input material: CD4+ T cells from blood. The receptor was isolated from a young woman with multiple sclerosis. The CDR3 sequence: CSVVPAGLNTEAFF. The DNA of the CDR3 is TGCAGCGTTGTCCCGGCAGGGTTGAACACTGAAGCTTTCTTT.